The T cell receptor beta chain described here comes from a study of T cell clonality in common variable immunodeficiency. The table lists this clone with a few counts. Its antigen is currently unknown. The CDR3 end lies 3 residues beyond the end of the read and is filled in from the germline J gene. Donors gave roughly 4.5 to 8.5 ml heparinized peripheral whole blood. Clones were sequenced by immunoSEQ multiplex PCR, and TCRdb holds only the in-frame ones, with some missing. The sample has 20,000 to 30,000 clones, none seen only once. CDR1 is SEHNR and CDR2 is FQNEAQ in the germline V gene (reference sequence). The CDR3 consists of 13 residues. Whole-study results and caveats: Fewer deletions and N-nucleotide insertions were reportedly seen in common variable immunodeficiency TCR beta sequences.

Material: peripheral blood mononuclear cells. The sequence was obtained from a human donor with common variable immunodeficiency. The chain combines TRBV7-9 with TRBJ1-1; maybe TRBD1 (6 bases). CDR3 amino acids: CASSISPQGEAFF. Partial CDR3 DNA: TGTGCCAGCAGCATTAGCCCCCAGGGGGAA.